Below are 8 T cell receptor beta chains sequenced from a single sample in a study of the immune and genomic landscape of osteosarcoma (TCRdb year 2020). Libraries were made using the immunoSEQ multiplex PCR assay. Entries here come from immuneACCESS through TCRdb and include only in-frame sequences with V and J called. Some clones fail to appear in such tables; in the studies checked, an unresolved V gene covers under half of the shortfall, and the cause of the remainder is unknown. For this sample there are roughly 2,800 clones; 55% to 85% appear just once. The ten largest clones capture roughly 14% of the sample. Sequenced input: tumor tissue from a local recurrence in the femur. Reading the label with the study, this specimen's cell subset or site is: locally recurrent osteosarcoma tumor. The origin of the receptors is a young man with osteosarcoma. The age is the age at diagnosis.

V gene TRBV29-1 combines with J gene TRBJ2-3; 10 nucleotides align to TRBD1. The V gene end was trimmed by 6 bases and the J gene end by 2 bases; junction bases not matched to a gene: 5. Germline lookup yields CDR1 SQVTM and CDR2 ANQGSEA. The CDR3 is 14 residues long. For the CDR3, the DNA is TGCAGCGTGACCGGGACAGGGGTCACAGATACGCAGTATTTT. Translating gives CSVTGTGVTDTQYF.

V gene TRBV19 combines with J gene TRBJ1-5; possible D gene TRBD1, 5 bases. Germline values: CDR1 LNHDA, CDR2 SQIVND (reference sequence). V was pared by 5 bases and J by 5 bases, with 19 bases between. This CDR3 is built from 16 residues. CDR3 sequence: CASSRNRPPSDQPQHF. The CDR3 bases are TGTGCCAGTAGTCGGAACAGGCCACCTTCCGATCAGCCCCAGCATTTT. Full variable domain (outside the CDR3, taken from reference TRBV19 and TRBJ1-5): DGGITQSPKYLFRKEGQNVTLSCEQNLNHDAMYWYRQDPGQGLRLIYYSQIVNDFQKGDIAEGYSVSREKKESFPLTVTSAQKNPTAFYLCASSRNRPPSDQPQHFGDGTRLSIL.

This clone was found once. This chain uses TRBV7-9 with TRBJ1-3; D is uncertain. The CDR3 has 13 residues. Germline V gene lookup returns CDR1 SEHNR and CDR2 FQNEAQ (reference sequence). The V end lost 3 bases, the J end lost 0 bases, and 3 bases lay between the germline ends. The CDR3 nucleotides read TGTGCCAGCAGCTTGATCTCTGGAAACACCATATATTTT. Translated: CASSLISGNTIYF. The full variable domain, in which reference TRBV7-9 and TRBJ1-3 provide the parts outside the CDR3, is DTGVSQNPRHKITKRGQNVTFRCDPISEHNRLYWYRQTLGQGPEFLTYFQNEAQLEKSRLLSDRFSAERPKGSFSTLEIQRTEQGDSAMYLCASSLISGNTIYFGEGSWLTVV.

This clone has more than one count but fewer than ten. The gene calls are TRBV7-3 and TRBJ2-5; D not certain. The CDR3 has 15 residues. Germline CDR1 SGHTA, CDR2 FQGTGA. Trimming left V 1 base short and J 4 bases short, with 13 bases between. The CDR3 region is CASSLRIGARETQYF. The CDR3 nucleotides read TGTGCCAGCAGCTTAAGGATTGGAGCCAGAGAGACCCAGTACTTC.

This clone is classed as large. The rearrangement links TRBV4-1 to TRBJ2-7; D not certain. Trimming took off 0 bases at V and 2 bases at J, with 5 bases between the two ends. Germline V lookup: CDR1 MGHRA, CDR2 YSYEKL. The CDR3 covers 13 residues. The CDR3 loop reads CASSQEGTYEQYF. The CDR3 coding sequence is TGCGCCAGCAGCCAAGAGGGGACCTACGAGCAGTACTTC.

The chain combines TRBV6-6 with TRBJ1-2; no clear D gene. Germline V gene data show CDR1 as MNHNY and CDR2 as SVGAGI (reference sequence). Trimming took off 5 bases at V and 0 bases at J, with 13 bases between the two ends. This CDR3 region has 15 residues. The CDR3 is CASSTTRTANYGYTF. For the CDR3, the DNA is TGTGCCAGCAGTACTACCAGGACTGCTAACTATGGCTACACCTTC.

This sequence joins TRBV15 and TRBJ2-2; 11 bases are shared with TRBD1. Germline V CDR1 and CDR2: LNHNV, YYDKDF (reference sequence). With 0 bases clipped from V and 4 bases from J, the junction kept 10 bases outside the gene matches. The CDR3 is 19 residues long. DNA for the CDR3: TGTGCCACCAGCAGAGAAAAAATCACCGGGACAGGGGGCACCGGGGAGCTGTTTTTT. Residues: CATSREKITGTGGTGELFF.

This clone was recorded a few times. The chain recombines TRBV2 with TRBJ1-2; D remains ambiguous. Per germline, CDR1 SNHLY and CDR2 FYNNEI. V gave up 6 bases and J gave up 3 bases, with 11 bases separating them. The CDR3 covers 13 residues. Here the CDR3 DNA reads TGTGCCAGCAGGGCCTCGGAAGACTATGGCTACACCTTC. Translation gives CASRASEDYGYTF.